The clone carrying this TCR beta chain was observed a handful of times. The target antigen is unknown. Starting from around 470 ng of total RNA, TCR libraries were made with linear amplification. TCRdb redid the calling of the reads with MiXCR, one entry per CDR3 protein. This table has roughly 200,000 distinct CDR3 sequences, over 60% appearing once. This CDR3 comprises 11 residues. The V end lost 4 bases, the J end lost 4 bases, and 5 bases lay between the germline ends. From germline, CDR1 is SQVTM and CDR2 ANQGSEA. The sample comes from a study of healthy donors' naive CD4 and CD8 T cells. Points from the study as a whole: Chains were not paired, since alpha and beta were sequenced in bulk. Negatively charged CDR3s marked CD8+ lineage; positively charged CDR3s marked CD4+ lineage.

V gene TRBV29-1 combines with J gene TRBJ2-1; D is undetermined. This sequence was found in a pool of human donors in good health; the sample pools cells from several healthy donors. Sample: naive CD4+ and CD8+ T cells sorted from blood, pooled from several donors. CDR3 region: CSVAVYNEQFF. As DNA, the CDR3 is TGCAGCGTTGCGGTATACAATGAGCAGTTCTTC.